A single sample gave rise to the 10 T cell receptor beta chains below, sequenced in a study of cytomegalovirus exposure and HLA in healthy donors. 13 Jbeta primers and 60 Vbeta primers were used for the PCR. The repertoire was sequenced with immunoSEQ multiplex PCR; TCRdb's copy has only in-frame clones and lacks some. Here the sample spans roughly 200,000 clones, approximately 84% being singletons. The sample comprised PBMCs. These receptors came from a woman aged 40 to 55 in good health and CMV-seronegative.

The chain uses TRBV5-4 and TRBJ1-4; D may be TRBD1 (6 bases). V lost 2 bases and J 5 bases, leaving 16 bases between the germline ends. There are 16 residues in the CDR3. The germline CDR1 and CDR2 sequences are SGHNT and YYREEE (reference sequence). The DNA for the CDR3 is TGTGCCAGCAGCTTCGATTCCAGGGGCGGGAATGAAAAACTGTTTTTT. It yields the protein CASSFDSRGGNEKLFF.

The V and J genes are TRBV5-4 and TRBJ2-3; 7 nucleotides line up with TRBD1. The CDR3 runs 13 residues. Germline-derived CDR1 and CDR2 are SGHNT and YYREEE (reference sequence). The trim removed 5 bases at V and 3 bases at J, leaving 3 bases unmatched. This chain's CDR3 is CASRRDRTDTQYF. CDR3 in DNA: TGTGCCAGCAGAAGGGACAGAACAGATACGCAGTATTTT.

In its sample, this clone was seen a few times. The chain recombines TRBV11-2 with TRBJ1-1; a weak D match, TRBD1 (6 bases). V lost 5 bases, J lost 4 bases, and 17 bases lay in between. The CDR3 totals 15 residues. CDR1 SGHAT and CDR2 FQNNGV come from the germline V gene. The CDR3 region is CASSPFSMGATEAFF. DNA for the CDR3: TGTGCCAGCAGCCCTTTTTCAATGGGGGCCACTGAAGCTTTCTTT.

This clone was counted a few times. The chain employs TRBV4-2 and TRBJ1-2; perhaps TRBD1 as D (5 bases). V gave up 0 bases and J gave up 7 bases, with 15 bases separating them. Germline CDR1 is LGHNA and CDR2 is YNFKEQ. This CDR3 region has 15 residues. The CDR3 DNA reads as TGTGCCAGCAGCCAAGACAGGGTATTACTGCGTGGCTACACCTTC. This gives the protein CASSQDRVLLRGYTF.

The chain carries TRBV7-3 and TRBJ2-3; 10 nucleotides align to TRBD2. With 4 bases clipped from V and 4 bases from J, the junction kept 5 bases outside the gene matches. The CDR3 consists of 15 residues. Germline V gives CDR1 SGHTA, CDR2 FQGTGA. The CDR3 here is CASSSPSGSPDTQYF. For the CDR3, the DNA is TGTGCCAGCAGCTCCCCTAGCGGGAGTCCAGATACGCAGTATTTT.

The genes are TRBV6-1 and TRBJ1-1; the D gene is possibly TRBD1 (5 bases). Germline CDR1 is MNHNS and CDR2 is SASEGT. This CDR3 has 12 residues. V was clipped by 6 bases and J by 7 bases, with 12 bases between them. The CDR3 region is CASRGLGGEAFF. The CDR3, as DNA: TGTGCCAGCAGGGGGCTGGGGGGTGAAGCTTTCTTT.

The gene calls are TRBV27 and TRBJ1-2; 7 bases align to TRBD1. The CDR3 runs to 14 residues. V lost 6 bases to trimming and J lost 5 bases; unmatched junction nucleotides: 9. Germline CDR1 is MNHEY and CDR2 is SMNVEV (reference sequence). The CDR3 is CASRPWTGGYGYTF. CDR3 in DNA: TGTGCCAGCAGACCATGGACAGGAGGTTATGGCTACACCTTC.

This sequence joins TRBV7-9 and TRBJ1-3; the match to TRBD1 covers 8 bases. The V segment lost 0 bases and the J segment 2 bases; nucleotides outside the gene matches: 6. The CDR3 spans 17 residues. Germline-derived CDR1 and CDR2 are SEHNR and FQNEAQ (reference sequence). The CDR3 DNA follows: TGTGCCAGCAGCTTAGCCGGACAGGGCGGGCCTGGAAACACCATATATTTT. It yields the protein CASSLAGQGGPGNTIYF.

The chain joins TRBV11-1 to TRBJ2-3; TRBD1 might be the D (7 bases). With 5 bases removed from V and 2 bases from J, the gap between germline ends came to 20 bases. CDR1 and CDR2 (germline): SGHAT, FQDESV (reference sequence). This CDR3 comprises 17 residues. Here the CDR3 reads CASSPQYSGGPTDTQYF. DNA for the CDR3: TGTGCCAGCAGCCCCCAGTACTCAGGGGGGCCCACAGATACGCAGTATTTT. The variable domain in full, with the rest retrieved from reference TRBV11-1 and TRBJ2-3, is EAEVAQSPRYKITEKSQAVAFWCDPISGHATLYWYRQILGQGPELLVQFQDESVVDDSQLPKDRFSAERLKGVDSTLKIQPAELGDSAMYLCASSPQYSGGPTDTQYFGPGTRLTVL.

The V gene is TRBV9, the J gene TRBJ1-2; possible D gene TRBD1, 6 bases. Trimming took off 3 bases at V and 7 bases at J, with 19 bases between the two ends. CDR1 is SGDLS, CDR2 YYNGEE, per germline. The CDR3 is made up of 15 amino acids. The CDR3 DNA sequence: TGTGCCAGCAGCGCCCGGGACACCCCTTTTTTTGGCTACACCTTC. It codes for CASSARDTPFFGYTF.